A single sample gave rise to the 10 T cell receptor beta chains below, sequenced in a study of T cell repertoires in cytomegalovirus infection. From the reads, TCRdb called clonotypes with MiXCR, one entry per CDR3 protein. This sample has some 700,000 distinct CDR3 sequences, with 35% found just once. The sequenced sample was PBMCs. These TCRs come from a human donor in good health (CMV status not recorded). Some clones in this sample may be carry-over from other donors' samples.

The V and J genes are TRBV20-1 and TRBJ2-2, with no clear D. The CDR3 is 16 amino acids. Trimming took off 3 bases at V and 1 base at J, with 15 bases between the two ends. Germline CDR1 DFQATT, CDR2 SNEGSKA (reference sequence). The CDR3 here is CSARAKGRRNTGELFF. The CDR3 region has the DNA TGCAGTGCTAGGGCTAAGGGCAGGAGGAACACCGGGGAGCTGTTTTTT.

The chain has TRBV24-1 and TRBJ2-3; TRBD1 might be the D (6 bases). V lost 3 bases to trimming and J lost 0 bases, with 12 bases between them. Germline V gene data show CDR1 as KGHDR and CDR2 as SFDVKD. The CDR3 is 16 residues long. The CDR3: CATSDRQDPSTDTQYF. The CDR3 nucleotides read TGTGCCACCAGTGATCGACAGGATCCTAGCACAGATACGCAGTATTTT.

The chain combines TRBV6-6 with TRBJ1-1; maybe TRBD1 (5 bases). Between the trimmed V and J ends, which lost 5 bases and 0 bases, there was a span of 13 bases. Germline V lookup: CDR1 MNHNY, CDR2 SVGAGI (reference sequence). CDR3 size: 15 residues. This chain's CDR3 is CASSDRPLLNTEAFF. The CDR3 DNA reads TGTGCCAGCAGTGACAGACCCCTCTTGAACACTGAAGCTTTCTTT.

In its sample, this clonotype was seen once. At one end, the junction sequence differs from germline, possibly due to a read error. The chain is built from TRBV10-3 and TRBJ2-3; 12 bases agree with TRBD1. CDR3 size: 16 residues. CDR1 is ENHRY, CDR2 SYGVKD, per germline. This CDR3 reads CAISDSGTGGTATQYF. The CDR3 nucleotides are TGTGCCATCAGTGACTCCGGGACAGGGGGCACAGCTACGCAGTATTTT.

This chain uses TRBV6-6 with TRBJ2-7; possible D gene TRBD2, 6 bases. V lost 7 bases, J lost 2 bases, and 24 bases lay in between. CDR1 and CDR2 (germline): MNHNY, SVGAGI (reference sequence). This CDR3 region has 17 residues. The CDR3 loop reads CASTTRDSPARTYEQYF. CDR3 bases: TGTGCCAGCACCACCCGGGACTCACCGGCCCGAACCTACGAGCAGTACTTC.

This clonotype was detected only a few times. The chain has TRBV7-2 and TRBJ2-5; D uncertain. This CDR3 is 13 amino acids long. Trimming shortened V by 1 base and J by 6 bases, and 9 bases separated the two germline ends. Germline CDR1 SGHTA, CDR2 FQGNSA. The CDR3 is CASSLDGRQTQYF. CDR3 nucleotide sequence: TGTGCCAGCAGCTTAGACGGCAGACAGACCCAGTACTTC.

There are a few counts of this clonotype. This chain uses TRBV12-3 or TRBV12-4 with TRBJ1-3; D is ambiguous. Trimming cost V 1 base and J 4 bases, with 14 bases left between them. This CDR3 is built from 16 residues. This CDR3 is CASSLGPLSLGNTIYF. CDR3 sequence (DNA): TGTGCCAGCAGTTTAGGGCCCTTATCTTTAGGAAACACCATATATTTT.

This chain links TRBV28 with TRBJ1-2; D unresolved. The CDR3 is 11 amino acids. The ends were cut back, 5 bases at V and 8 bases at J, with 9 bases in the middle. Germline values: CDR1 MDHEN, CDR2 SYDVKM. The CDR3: CASSRSLGYTF. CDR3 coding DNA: TGTGCCAGCAGTCGATCGCTCGGCTACACCTTC.

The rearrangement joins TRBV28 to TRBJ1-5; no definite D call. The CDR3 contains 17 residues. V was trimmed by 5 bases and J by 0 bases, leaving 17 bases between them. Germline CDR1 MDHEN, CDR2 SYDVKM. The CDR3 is CASSGSDLPYSNQPQHF. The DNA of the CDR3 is TGTGCCAGCAGTGGGTCGGACCTACCGTATAGCAATCAGCCCCAGCATTTT.

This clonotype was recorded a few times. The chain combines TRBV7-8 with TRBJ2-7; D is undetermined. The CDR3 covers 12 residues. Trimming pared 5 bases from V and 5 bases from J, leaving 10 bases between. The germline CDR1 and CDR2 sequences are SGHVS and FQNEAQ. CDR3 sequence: CASSLGWDEQYF. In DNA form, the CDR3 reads TGTGCCAGCAGCCTAGGGTGGGACGAGCAGTACTTC.